The source of this TCR beta chain is a study of blood T cell repertoires in COVID-19. Authors' data handling: The authors estimated nucleated cell counts from reference gene primer amplification. Profiling relied on immunoSEQ multiplex PCR, and the TCRdb table lists in-frame clones only, not all of them. The V and J calls and clone size come from that table; D and trimming were worked out from the DNA. This table holds around 230,000 clones, over 70% found once. Sequencing used peripheral blood. The TCR comes from a man aged 40-55 years with acute or convalescent COVID-19.

CDR3 DNA: TGCGCCAGCAGGACTACAGGGCTCCGACCCCAGCATTTT. Translating it yields CASRTTGLRPQHF. The V call is TRBV10-2, the J call TRBJ1-5; maybe TRBD1 (6 bases). The CDR3 has 13 amino acids. V lost 6 bases and J lost 10, with 16 bases in between. CDR1 and CDR2 (germline): WSHSY, SAAADI.